The clone carrying this T cell receptor beta chain was detected once. Its antigen remains unidentified. The method was immunoSEQ multiplex PCR; TCRdb's version includes in-frame clones alone and lacks a portion of them. The sample records over 15,000 clones, over 70% being singletons. This entry is derived from a study of tumor-infiltrating lymphocytes in localized non-small cell lung cancer. Study as a whole: From each patient, both tumor and uninvolved lung, non-adjacent to tumor, were sampled. The study's findings and limits: No link was found between tumor T-cell fraction and recurrence-free survival. IM1 and IM2 tumors showed no difference in T-cell fraction.

The origin of this receptor is a human donor with non-small cell lung cancer. Material: lung tumor tissue.

The CDR3 DNA is TGTGCCAGCAGAGGTACAGGCAGGTTCACCTTGGGCTACACCTTC. Its translation is CASRGTGRFTLGYTF. The chain employs TRBV27 and TRBJ1-2, with TRBD1 as a possible D gene (5 bases). This CDR3 is built from 15 residues. Germline V gives CDR1 MNHEY, CDR2 SMNVEV (reference sequence). Trimming shortened V by 6 bases and J by 8 bases, and 22 bases separated the two germline ends.